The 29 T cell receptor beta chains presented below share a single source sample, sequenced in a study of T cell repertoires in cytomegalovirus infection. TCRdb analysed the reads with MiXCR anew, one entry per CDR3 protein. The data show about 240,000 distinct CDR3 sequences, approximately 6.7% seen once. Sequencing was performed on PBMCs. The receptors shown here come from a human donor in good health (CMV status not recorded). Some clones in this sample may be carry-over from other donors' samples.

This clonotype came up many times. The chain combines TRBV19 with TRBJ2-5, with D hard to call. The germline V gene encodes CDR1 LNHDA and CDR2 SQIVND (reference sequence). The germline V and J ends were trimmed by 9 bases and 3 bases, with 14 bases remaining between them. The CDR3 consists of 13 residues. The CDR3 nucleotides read TGTGCCAGGGATCGGGCGCGGAAAGAGACCCAGTACTTC. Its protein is CARDRARKETQYF.

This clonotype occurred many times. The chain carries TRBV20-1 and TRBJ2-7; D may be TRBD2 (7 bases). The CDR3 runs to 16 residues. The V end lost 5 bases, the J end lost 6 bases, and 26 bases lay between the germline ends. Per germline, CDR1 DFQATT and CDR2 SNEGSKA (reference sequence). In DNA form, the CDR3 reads TGCAGTGCTCCGTCCGGGGGGCCCTCCCCGGGATTCGAGCAGTACTTC. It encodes CSAPSGGPSPGFEQYF.

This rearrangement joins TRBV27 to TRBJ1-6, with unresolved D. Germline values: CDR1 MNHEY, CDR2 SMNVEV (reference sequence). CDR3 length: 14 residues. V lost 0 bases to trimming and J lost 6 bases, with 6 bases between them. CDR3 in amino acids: CASSLSRGNSPLHF. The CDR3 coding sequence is TGTGCCAGCAGTTTATCGCGTGGTAATTCACCCCTCCACTTT.

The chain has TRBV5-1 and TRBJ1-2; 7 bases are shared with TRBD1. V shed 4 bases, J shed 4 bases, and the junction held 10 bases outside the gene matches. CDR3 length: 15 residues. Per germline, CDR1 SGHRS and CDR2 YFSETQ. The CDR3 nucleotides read TGCGCCAGCAGCCCAACAGGGGCGAGAAGCTATGGCTACACCTTC. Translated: CASSPTGARSYGYTF.

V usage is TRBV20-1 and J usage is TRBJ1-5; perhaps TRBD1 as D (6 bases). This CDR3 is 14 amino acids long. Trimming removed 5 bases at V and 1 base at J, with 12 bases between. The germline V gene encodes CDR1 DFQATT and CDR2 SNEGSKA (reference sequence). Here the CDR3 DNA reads TGCAGTGCTGGCCGACAGGCGAGCAATCAGCCCCAGCATTTT. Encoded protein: CSAGRQASNQPQHF.

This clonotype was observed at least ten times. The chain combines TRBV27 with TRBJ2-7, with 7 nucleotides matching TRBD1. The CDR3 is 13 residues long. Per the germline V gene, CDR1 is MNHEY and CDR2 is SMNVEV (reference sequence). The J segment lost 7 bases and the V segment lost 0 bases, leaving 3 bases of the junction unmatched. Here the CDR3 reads CASSLSPRGEQYF. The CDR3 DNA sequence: TGTGCCAGCAGTTTATCCCCCAGGGGGGAGCAGTACTTC.

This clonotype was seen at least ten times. The CDR3 DNA sequence: TGCAGTGCATCCCCGGCTCCTAACTATGGCTACACCTTC. It translates to CSASPAPNYGYTF. This chain links TRBV20-1 with TRBJ1-2; D ambiguous. V was pared by 6 bases and J by 0 bases, with 11 bases between. This CDR3 is 13 amino acids long. CDR1 and CDR2 (germline): DFQATT, SNEGSKA (reference sequence).

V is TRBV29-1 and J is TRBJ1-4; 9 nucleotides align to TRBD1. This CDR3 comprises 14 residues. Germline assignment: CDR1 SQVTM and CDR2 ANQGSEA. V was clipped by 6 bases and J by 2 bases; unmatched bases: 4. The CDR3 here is CSVQQGATNEKLFF. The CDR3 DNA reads TGCAGCGTCCAACAGGGGGCCACTAATGAAAAACTGTTTTTT.

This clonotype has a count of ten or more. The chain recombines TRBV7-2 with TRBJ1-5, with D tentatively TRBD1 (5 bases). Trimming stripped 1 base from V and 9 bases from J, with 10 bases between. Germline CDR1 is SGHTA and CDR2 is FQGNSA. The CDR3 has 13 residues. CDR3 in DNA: TGTGCCAGCAGCTTAGGGGGGGGTATGCCCCAGCATTTT. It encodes CASSLGGGMPQHF.

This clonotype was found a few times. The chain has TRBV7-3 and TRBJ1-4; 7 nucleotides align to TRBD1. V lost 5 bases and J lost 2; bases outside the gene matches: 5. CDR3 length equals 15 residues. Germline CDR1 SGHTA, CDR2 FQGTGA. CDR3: CASSPTGRTNEKLFF. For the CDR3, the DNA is TGTGCCAGCAGCCCGACAGGGCGGACTAATGAAAAACTGTTTTTT.

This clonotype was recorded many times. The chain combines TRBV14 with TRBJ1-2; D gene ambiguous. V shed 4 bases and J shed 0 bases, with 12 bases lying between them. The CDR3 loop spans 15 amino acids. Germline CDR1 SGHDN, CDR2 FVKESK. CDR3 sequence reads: CASSLSDGPNYGYTF. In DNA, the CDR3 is TGTGCCAGCAGCCTATCTGACGGACCTAACTATGGCTACACCTTC.

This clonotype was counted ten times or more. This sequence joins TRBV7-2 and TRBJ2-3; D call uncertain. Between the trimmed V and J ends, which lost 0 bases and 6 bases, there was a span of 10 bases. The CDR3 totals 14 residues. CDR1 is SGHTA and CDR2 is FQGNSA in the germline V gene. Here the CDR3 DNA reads TGTGCCAGCAGCTTAGCCAACTGGGCGGATACGCAGTATTTT. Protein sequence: CASSLANWADTQYF.

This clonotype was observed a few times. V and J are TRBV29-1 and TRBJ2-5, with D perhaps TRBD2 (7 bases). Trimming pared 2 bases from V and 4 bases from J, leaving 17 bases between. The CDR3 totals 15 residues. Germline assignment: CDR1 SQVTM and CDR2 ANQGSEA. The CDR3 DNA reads TGCAGCGTTGAAAAAACAGGGTCGGGAGGAGAGACCCAGTACTTC. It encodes CSVEKTGSGGETQYF.

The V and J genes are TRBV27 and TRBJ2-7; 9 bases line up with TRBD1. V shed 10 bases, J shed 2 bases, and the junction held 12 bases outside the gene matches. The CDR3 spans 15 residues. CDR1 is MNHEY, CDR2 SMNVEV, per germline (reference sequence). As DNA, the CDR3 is TGTGCCACCGCGGGGACAGGGACAAAGGCCTACGAGCAGTACTTC. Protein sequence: CATAGTGTKAYEQYF.

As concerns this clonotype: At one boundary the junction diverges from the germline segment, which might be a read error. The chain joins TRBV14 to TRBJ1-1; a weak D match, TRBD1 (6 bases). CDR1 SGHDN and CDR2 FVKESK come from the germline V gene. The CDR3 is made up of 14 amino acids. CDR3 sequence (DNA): TGTGCCAGCAGCCACACGACAGGTAACACTGAAGCGTTCTTT. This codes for CASSHTTGNTEAFF.

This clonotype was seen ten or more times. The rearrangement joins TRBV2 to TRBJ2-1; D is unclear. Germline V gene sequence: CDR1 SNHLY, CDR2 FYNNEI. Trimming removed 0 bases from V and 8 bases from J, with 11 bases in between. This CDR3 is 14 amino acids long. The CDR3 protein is CASSEAPLKDEQFF. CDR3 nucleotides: TGTGCCAGCAGTGAAGCGCCCCTTAAAGATGAGCAGTTCTTC.

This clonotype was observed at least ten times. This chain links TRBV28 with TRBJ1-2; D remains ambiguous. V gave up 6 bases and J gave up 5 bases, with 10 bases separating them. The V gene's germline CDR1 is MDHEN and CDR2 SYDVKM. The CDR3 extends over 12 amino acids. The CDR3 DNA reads TGTGCCAGCAGGTCGCCAGAGTATGGCTACACCTTC. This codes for CASRSPEYGYTF.

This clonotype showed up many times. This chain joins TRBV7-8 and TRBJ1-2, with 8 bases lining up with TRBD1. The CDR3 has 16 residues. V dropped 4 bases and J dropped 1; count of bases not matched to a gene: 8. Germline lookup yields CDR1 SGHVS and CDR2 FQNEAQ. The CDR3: CASSSGQGWDNYGYTF. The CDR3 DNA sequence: TGTGCCAGCAGCTCAGGACAGGGCTGGGATAACTATGGCTACACCTTC.

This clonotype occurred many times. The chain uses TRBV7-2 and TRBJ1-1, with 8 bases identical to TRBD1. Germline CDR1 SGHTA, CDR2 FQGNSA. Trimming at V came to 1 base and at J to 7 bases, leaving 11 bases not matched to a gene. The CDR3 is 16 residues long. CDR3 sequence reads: CASSLVDRTGRYEAFF. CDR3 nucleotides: TGTGCCAGCAGCTTAGTGGATAGGACAGGGCGATATGAAGCTTTCTTT.

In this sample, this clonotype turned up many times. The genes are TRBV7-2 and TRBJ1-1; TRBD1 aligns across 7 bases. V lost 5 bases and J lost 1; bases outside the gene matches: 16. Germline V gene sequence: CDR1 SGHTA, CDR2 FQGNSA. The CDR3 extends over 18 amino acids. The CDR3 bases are TGTGCCAGCAGCCCAGGTGACAGGGTCCCCTTTTCGAACACTGAAGCTTTCTTT. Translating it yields CASSPGDRVPFSNTEAFF.

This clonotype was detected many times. The CDR3 region is CASSLVGSPGFSNEKLFF. CDR3 DNA sequence: TGTGCCAGCAGCTTAGTTGGGAGTCCGGGGTTCTCGAATGAAAAACTGTTTTTT. J is TRBJ1-4 and V is TRBV7-2; D is undetermined. CDR1 is SGHTA and CDR2 is FQGNSA in the germline V gene. The CDR3 runs to 18 residues. The V end lost 1 base, the J end lost 5 bases, and 20 bases lay between the germline ends.

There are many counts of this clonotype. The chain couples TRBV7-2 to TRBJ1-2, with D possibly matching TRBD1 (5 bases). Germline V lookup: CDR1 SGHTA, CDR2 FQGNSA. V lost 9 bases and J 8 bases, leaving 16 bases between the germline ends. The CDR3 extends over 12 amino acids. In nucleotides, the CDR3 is TGTGCCAGTCCTGAGGGGAGCGACGGCTACACCTTC. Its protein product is CASPEGSDGYTF.

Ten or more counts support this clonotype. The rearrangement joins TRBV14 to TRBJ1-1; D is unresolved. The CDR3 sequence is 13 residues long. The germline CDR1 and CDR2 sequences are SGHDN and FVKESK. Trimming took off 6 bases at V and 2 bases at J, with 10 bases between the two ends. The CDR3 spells CASRRLSNTEAFF. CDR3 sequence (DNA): TGTGCCAGCAGGCGTCTGAGTAACACTGAAGCTTTCTTT.

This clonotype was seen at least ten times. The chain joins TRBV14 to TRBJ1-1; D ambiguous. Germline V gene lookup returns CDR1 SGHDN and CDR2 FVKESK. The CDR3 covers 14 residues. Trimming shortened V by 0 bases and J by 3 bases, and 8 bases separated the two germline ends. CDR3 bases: TGTGCCAGCAGCCAAGACGCGGCATACACTGAAGCTTTCTTT. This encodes CASSQDAAYTEAFF.

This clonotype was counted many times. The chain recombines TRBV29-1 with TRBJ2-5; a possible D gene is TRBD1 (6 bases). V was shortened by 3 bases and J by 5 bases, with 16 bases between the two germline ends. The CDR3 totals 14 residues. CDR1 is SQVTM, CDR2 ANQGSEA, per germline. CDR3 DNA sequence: TGCAGCGTTGATCCGGCAGGGGAAGGGGAGACCCAGTACTTC. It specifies CSVDPAGEGETQYF. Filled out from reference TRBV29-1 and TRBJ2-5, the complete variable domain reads SAVISQKPSRDICQRGTSLTIQCQVDSQVTMMFWYRQQPGQSLTLIATANQGSEATYESGFVIDKFPISRPNLTFSTLTVSNMSPEDSSIYLCSVDPAGEGETQYFGPGTRLLVL.

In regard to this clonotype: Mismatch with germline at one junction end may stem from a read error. The CDR3 nucleotides are TGCAGTGCTAGACCCGGGAACACTGAAGCTCTCTTT. Translated: CSARPGNTEALF. This chain joins TRBV20-1 and TRBJ1-1; D not resolved. Germline loops: CDR1 DFQATT, CDR2 SNEGSKA (reference sequence). This CDR3 has 12 amino acids.

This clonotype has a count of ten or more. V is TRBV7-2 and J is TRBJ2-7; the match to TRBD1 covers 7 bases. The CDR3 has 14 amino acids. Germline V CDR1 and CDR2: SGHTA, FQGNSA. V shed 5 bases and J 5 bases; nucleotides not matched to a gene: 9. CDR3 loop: CASSDDRVKNEQYF. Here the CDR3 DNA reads TGTGCCAGCAGCGACGACAGGGTGAAAAACGAGCAGTACTTC.

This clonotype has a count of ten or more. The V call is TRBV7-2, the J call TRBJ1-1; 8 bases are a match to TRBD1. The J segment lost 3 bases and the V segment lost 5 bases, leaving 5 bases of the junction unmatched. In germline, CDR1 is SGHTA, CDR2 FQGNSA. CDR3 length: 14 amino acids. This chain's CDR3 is CASSLGTGYTEAFF. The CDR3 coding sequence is TGTGCCAGCAGCCTTGGGACAGGCTACACTGAAGCTTTCTTT.

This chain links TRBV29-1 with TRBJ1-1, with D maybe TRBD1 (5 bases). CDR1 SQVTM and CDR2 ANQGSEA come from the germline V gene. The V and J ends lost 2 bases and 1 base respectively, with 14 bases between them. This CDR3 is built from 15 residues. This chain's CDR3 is CSVEPKGRGNTEAFF. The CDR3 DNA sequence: TGCAGCGTTGAACCTAAGGGACGGGGGAACACTGAAGCTTTCTTT.